This T cell receptor (beta chain) was sequenced during a study of blood T cell repertoires in COVID-19. Residents of about 25 US areas, aged roughly 18 to 89 years, made up the participants. This CDR3 is built from 15 residues. Germline values: CDR1 MNHEY, CDR2 SMNVEV (reference sequence). V lost 6 bases and J 3 bases, leaving 18 bases between the germline ends. Some clones are missing from TCRdb's copy, which holds only in-frame ones; the method was immunoSEQ multiplex PCR. The sample has around 280,000 clones; approximately 88% are singletons. This TCR derives from a woman aged 40-49 years who had recovered from COVID-19. The material sequenced was PBMCs or T cells enriched from blood (not recorded which). The V gene is TRBV27, the J gene TRBJ2-7; possible D gene TRBD2, 6 bases. CDR3 nucleotides: TGTGCCAGCAGGGGTACCGGGACTGCTAACTACGAGCAGTACTTC. It specifies CASRGTGTANYEQYF.